The text below deals with one T cell receptor beta chain. From alopecia areata patients, lesional scalp punch biopsies and peripheral blood were collected. These data originate in a study of CD8+ T cells in alopecia areata. Study overall: Tofacitinib was taken orally by treated patients, and the dose was 5 to 10 mg twice daily.

Sequencing relied on a cDNA template that was reverse transcribed from extracted RNA. Only in-frame clones appear in the TCRdb table, and some are missing; sequencing was by immunoSEQ multiplex PCR. The sample lists over 8,500 clones; more than 65% were seen once. With V trimmed by 6 bases and J by 8 bases, 9 bases remained unmatched. This CDR3 is 13 amino acids long. In germline, CDR1 is MDHEN, CDR2 SYDVKM. This TCR was sampled from a human donor with alopecia areata. The sample comprised skin. The chain has TRBV28 and TRBJ1-2, with TRBD1 matching over 7 bases. CDR3 amino acids: CASRSQGSGGYTF. The CDR3 nucleotides are TGTGCCAGCAGGTCACAGGGGTCTGGCGGCTACACCTTC.